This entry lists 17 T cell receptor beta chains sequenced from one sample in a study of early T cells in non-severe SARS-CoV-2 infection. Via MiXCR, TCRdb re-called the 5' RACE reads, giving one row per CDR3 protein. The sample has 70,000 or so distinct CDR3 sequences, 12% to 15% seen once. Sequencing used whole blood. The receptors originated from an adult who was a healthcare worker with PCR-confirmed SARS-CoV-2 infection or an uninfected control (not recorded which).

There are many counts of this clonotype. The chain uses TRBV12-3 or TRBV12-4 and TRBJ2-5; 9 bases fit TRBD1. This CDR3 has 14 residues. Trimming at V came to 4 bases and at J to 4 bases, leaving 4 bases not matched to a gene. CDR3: CASSSTGGVETQYF. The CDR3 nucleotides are TGTGCCAGCAGTTCCACAGGGGGCGTAGAGACCCAGTACTTC.

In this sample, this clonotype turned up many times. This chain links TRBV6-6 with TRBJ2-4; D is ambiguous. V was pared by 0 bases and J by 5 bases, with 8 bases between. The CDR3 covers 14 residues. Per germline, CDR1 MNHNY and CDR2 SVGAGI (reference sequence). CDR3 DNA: TGTGCCAGCAGTTACTCGGGCCGAGAAAACATTCAGTACTTC. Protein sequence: CASSYSGRENIQYF.

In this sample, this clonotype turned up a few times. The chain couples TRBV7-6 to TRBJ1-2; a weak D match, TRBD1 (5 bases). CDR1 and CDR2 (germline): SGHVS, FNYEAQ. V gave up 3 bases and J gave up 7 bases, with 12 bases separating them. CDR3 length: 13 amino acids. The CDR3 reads CASSFRQGSGYTF. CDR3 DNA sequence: TGTGCCAGCAGCTTCCGTCAGGGCTCTGGCTACACCTTC.

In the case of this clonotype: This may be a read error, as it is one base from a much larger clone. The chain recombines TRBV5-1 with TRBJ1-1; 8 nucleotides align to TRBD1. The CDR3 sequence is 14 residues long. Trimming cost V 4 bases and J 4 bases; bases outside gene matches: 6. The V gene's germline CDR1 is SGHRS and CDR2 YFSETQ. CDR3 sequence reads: CASSLGQDITEAFF. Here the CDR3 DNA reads TGCGCCAGCAGCCTGGGACAGGATATCACTGAAGCTTTCTTT.

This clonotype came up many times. CDR3 loop: CASSLARGGNGEQFF. CDR3 coding DNA: TGTGCCAGCAGCTTAGCCCGGGGGGGCAATGGTGAGCAGTTCTTC. The chain carries TRBV7-2 and TRBJ2-1; 8 bases match TRBD2. The V and J ends lost 0 bases and 9 bases, in that order; junction bases with no gene match: 7. The V gene's germline CDR1 is SGHTA and CDR2 FQGNSA. The CDR3 runs 15 residues.

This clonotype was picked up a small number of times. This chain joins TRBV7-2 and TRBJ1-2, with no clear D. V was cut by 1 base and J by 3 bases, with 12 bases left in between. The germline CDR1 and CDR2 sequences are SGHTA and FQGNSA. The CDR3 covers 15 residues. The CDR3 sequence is CASSLERASHYGYTF. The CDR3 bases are TGTGCCAGCAGCTTAGAGCGTGCCAGCCACTATGGCTACACCTTC.

The CDR3 nucleotides are TGTGCCAGCATCCGGATAGGGGGCATCAATCAGCCCCAGCATTTT. Residues: CASIRIGGINQPQHF. The chain uses TRBV6-1 and TRBJ1-5, with 7 bases matching TRBD1. Germline trimming cut 7 bases from V and 3 bases from J; bases unmatched to any gene: 9. CDR1 is MNHNS and CDR2 is SASEGT in the germline V gene. CDR3 length: 15 residues.

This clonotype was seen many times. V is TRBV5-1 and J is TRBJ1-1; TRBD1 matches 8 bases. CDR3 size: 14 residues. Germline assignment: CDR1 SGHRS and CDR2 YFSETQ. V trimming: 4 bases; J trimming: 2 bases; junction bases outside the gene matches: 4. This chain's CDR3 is CASSLGQDNTEAFF. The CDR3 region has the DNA TGCGCCAGCAGCCTGGGACAGGATAACACTGAAGCTTTCTTT.

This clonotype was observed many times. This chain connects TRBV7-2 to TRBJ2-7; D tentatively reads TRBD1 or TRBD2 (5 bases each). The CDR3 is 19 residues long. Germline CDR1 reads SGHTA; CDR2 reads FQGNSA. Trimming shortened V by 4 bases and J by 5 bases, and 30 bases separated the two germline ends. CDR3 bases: TGTGCCAGCAGCTGGGAGCGAAGGGGCCTTGTCTCCTCCCCGCACGAGCAGTACTTC. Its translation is CASSWERRGLVSSPHEQYF.

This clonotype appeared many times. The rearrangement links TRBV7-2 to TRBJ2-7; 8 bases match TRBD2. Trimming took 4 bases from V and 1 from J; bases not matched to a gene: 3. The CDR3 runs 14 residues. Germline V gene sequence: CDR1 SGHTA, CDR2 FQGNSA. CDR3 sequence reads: CASSSGLGSYEQYF. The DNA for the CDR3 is TGTGCCAGCAGCTCGGGACTAGGTTCCTACGAGCAGTACTTC.

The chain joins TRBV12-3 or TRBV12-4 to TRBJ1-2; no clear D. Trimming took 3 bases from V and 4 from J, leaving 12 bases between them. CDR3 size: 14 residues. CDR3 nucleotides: TGTGCCAGCAGTTTCGGTAGGACCATCTATGGCTACACCTTC. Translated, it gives CASSFGRTIYGYTF.

The CDR3: CASSLIGGAQPQHF. In DNA form, the CDR3 reads TGTGCCAGCAGCTTAATCGGGGGGGCTCAGCCCCAGCATTTT. The chain uses TRBV7-2 and TRBJ1-5; weak D call: TRBD1 (6 bases). The V end lost 2 bases, the J end lost 6 bases, and 11 bases lay between the germline ends. This CDR3 is built from 14 residues. Germline loops: CDR1 SGHTA, CDR2 FQGNSA.

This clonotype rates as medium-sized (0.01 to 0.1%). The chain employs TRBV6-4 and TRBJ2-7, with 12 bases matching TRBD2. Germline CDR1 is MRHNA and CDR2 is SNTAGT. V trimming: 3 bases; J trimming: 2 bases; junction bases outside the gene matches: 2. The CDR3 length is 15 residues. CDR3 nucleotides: TGTGCCAGCAGTGAACTAGCGGGGGGAGCCTACGAGCAGTACTTC. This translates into CASSELAGGAYEQYF.

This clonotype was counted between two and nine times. This CDR3 reads CASSFMSGRDEQFF. The DNA for the CDR3 is TGTGCCAGCAGCTTTATGTCCGGAAGGGATGAGCAGTTCTTC. J is TRBJ2-1 and V is TRBV7-2; no definite D call. CDR1 SGHTA and CDR2 FQGNSA come from the germline V gene. Trimming left V 3 bases short and J 8 bases short, with 14 bases between. This CDR3 is built from 14 residues. The complete variable domain, with remaining parts taken from reference TRBV7-2 and TRBJ2-1, reads GAGVSQSPSNKVTEKGKDVELRCDPISGHTALYWYRQSLGQGLEFLIYFQGNSAPDKSGLPSDRFSAERTGGSVSTLTIQRTQQEDSAVYLCASSFMSGRDEQFFGPGTRLTVL.

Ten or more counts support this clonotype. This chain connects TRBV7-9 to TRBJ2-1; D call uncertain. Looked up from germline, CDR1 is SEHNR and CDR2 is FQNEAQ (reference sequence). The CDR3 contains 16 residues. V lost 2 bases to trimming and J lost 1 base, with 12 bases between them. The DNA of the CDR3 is TGTGCCAGCAGCTTAAGCAGGCGTCCTTCCTACAATGAGCAGTTCTTC. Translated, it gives CASSLSRRPSYNEQFF.

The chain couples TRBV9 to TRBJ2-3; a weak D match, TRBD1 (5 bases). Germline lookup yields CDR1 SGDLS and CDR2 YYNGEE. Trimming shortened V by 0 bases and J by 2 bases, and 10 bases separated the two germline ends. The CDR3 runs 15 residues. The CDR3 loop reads CASSVDQGTTDTQYF. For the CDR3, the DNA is TGTGCCAGCAGCGTAGATCAGGGAACCACAGATACGCAGTATTTT.

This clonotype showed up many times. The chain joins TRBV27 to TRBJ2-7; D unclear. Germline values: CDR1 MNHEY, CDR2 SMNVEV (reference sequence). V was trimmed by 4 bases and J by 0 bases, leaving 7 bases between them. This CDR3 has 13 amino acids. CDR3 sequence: CASSSGPSYEQYF. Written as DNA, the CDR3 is TGTGCCAGCAGTTCCGGGCCCTCCTACGAGCAGTACTTC.